The 4 T cell receptor beta chains presented below share a single source sample, sequenced in a study of blood T cells in healthy people across ages. Then a second PCR, running roughly 7 to 11 cycles, was carried out with a sample-barcoded 5' primer and a J-beta primer mix. TCRdb reprocessed the 5' RACE reads via MiXCR and lists one record per CDR3 protein. Among roughly 800,000 distinct CDR3 sequences listed, about 55% were seen once. Specimen: blood. All receptors derive from an elderly man in good health.

The chain is built from TRBV6-1 and TRBJ2-1; 9 nucleotides match TRBD1. Germline loops: CDR1 MNHNS, CDR2 SASEGT. This CDR3 has 16 residues. With V trimmed by 4 bases and J by 3 bases, 7 bases remained unmatched. CDR3 coding DNA: TGTGCCAGCAGTGCCGTGACAGGGGGTTTCTACAATGAGCAGTTCTTC. It codes for CASSAVTGGFYNEQFF.

The V gene is TRBV6-5, the J gene TRBJ2-4; no clear D gene. The J call could be wrong; TRBJ2-5 is a better fit for the DNA end. The length of the CDR3 is 15 residues. CDR1 is MNHEY, CDR2 SVGAGI, per germline. The CDR3 loop reads CASSYSQSWGETQYF. DNA for the CDR3: TGTGCCAGCAGTTATAGTCAGTCGTGGGGAGAGACCCAGTACTTC.

In this sample, this clonotype turned up a few times. The J gene is TRBJ1-2, the V gene TRBV13; TRBD1 is a possible D gene (6 bases). Trimming took off 6 bases at V and 0 bases at J, with 11 bases between the two ends. Germline V gives CDR1 PRHDT, CDR2 FYEKMQ (reference sequence). The CDR3 has 14 residues. The CDR3 spells CASRTRGSNYGYTF. The CDR3, as DNA: TGTGCCAGCAGAACCAGGGGCTCTAACTATGGCTACACCTTC.

CDR3: CASSSKGASGTYEQYF. The CDR3 DNA is TGTGCCAGCAGTTCGAAGGGGGCTAGCGGAACCTACGAGCAGTACTTC. The chain employs TRBV6-1 and TRBJ2-4; D is perhaps TRBD1 or TRBD2 (7 bases each). TRBJ2-7 matches the DNA end more closely, so the J call is doubtful. Germline V gene sequence: CDR1 MNHNS, CDR2 SASEGT. There are 16 residues in the CDR3.